A selection of T cell receptor beta chains follows, all from one sample in a study of a mutant IDH1 vaccine in newly diagnosed glioma. Generated by immunoSEQ multiplex PCR, the TCRdb table keeps only in-frame clones and is missing some. This sample yields roughly 70,000 clones, of which about 87% are seen a single time; about an eighth belongs to the top ten. The antigens of these receptors remain unknown. Sequencing was performed on PBMCs, taken from a glioma patient whose treatment included an IDH1 peptide vaccine. The receptor set was obtained from a young man with glioma. The CDR3 runs from the conserved cysteine through the conserved F or W. The order of the fields is CDR3 protein, CDR3 DNA, V gene, clone size, D gene, J gene. The D gene is left open where the match is weak. Expanded clones get a size class; other rows say once, few or many, or leave the size out.

CDR3: CASSSQGFAGNTIYF
DNA: TGTGCCAGCAGCTCACAGGGTTTTGCTGGAAACACCATATATTTT
V: TRBV7-9
size: .
D: .
J: TRBJ1-3

CDR3: CASSEAPKGNQPQHF
DNA: TGTGCCAGCAGTGAAGCGCCAAAGGGCAATCAGCCCCAGCATTTT
V: TRBV2
size: .
D: .
J: TRBJ1-5

CDR3: CASSLAQQRSTSEQFF
DNA: TGCGCCAGCAGCTTGGCCCAGCAACGATCCACTAGTGAGCAGTTCTTC
V: TRBV5-1
size: .
D: .
J: TRBJ2-1

CDR3: CASARGGGANVLTF
DNA: TGTGCGAGCGCTCGGGGCGGTGGGGCCAACGTCCTGACTTTC
V: TRBV9
size: .
D: .
J: TRBJ2-6

CDR3: CASRLRYSGGLDTDTQYF
DNA: TGTGCAAGTCGCTTAAGGTACAGCGGGGGGTTAGACACAGATACGCAGTATTTT
V: TRBV12-2
size: .
D: .
J: TRBJ2-3

CDR3: CASTAGSGEYNEQFF
DNA: TGTGCCAGCACGGCAGGGTCAGGCGAGTACAATGAGCAGTTCTTC
V: TRBV6-1
size: few
D: .
J: TRBJ2-1

CDR3: CASSPLSSYNEQFF
DNA: TGTGCCAGCAGTCCCTTAAGCTCCTACAATGAGCAGTTCTTC
V: TRBV6-5
size: once
D: .
J: TRBJ2-1

CDR3: CASRDREHQPQHF
DNA: TGTGCCAGCCGGGACAGGGAGCATCAGCCCCAGCATTTT
V: TRBV19
size: .
D: TRBD1
J: TRBJ1-5

CDR3: CASSQGRQPRGYEQYF
DNA: TGCGCCAGCAGCCAAGGACGACAGCCCAGGGGCTACGAGCAGTACTTC
V: TRBV4-3
size: .
D: .
J: TRBJ2-7

CDR3: CSVEEGTF
DNA: TGCAGCGTTGAAGAGGGGACCTTC
V: TRBV29-1
size: .
D: .
J: TRBJ1-2

CDR3: CASTRGKGLQPQHF
DNA: TGTGCCAGCACCCGGGGCAAGGGGCTTCAGCCCCAGCATTTT
V: TRBV28
size: once
D: .
J: TRBJ1-5

CDR3: CAWEGGLSSEQFF
DNA: TGTGCCTGGGAGGGGGGCCTATCGAGTGAGCAGTTCTTC
V: TRBV30
size: .
D: .
J: TRBJ2-1

CDR3: CASSLMQGGMNTEAFF
DNA: TGTGCCAGCAGCTTGATGCAGGGTGGCATGAACACTGAAGCTTTCTTT
V: TRBV5-6
size: .
D: .
J: TRBJ1-1

CDR3: CASSYSGKQSYEQYF
DNA: TGTGCCAGCAGTTACTCGGGCAAACAATCCTACGAGCAGTACTTC
V: TRBV6-5
size: .
D: .
J: TRBJ2-7

CDR3: CASSLVGGTYEQYF
DNA: TGTGCCAGCAGCTTAGTGGGGGGAACCTACGAGCAGTACTTC
V: TRBV7-9
size: .
D: .
J: TRBJ2-7

CDR3: CASRPYRGNTEAFF
DNA: TGTGCCAGCAGACCCTACAGGGGAAACACTGAAGCTTTCTTT
V: TRBV27
size: .
D: TRBD1
J: TRBJ1-1

CDR3: CASSYSRTGLYGYTF
DNA: TGTGCCAGCAGTTACTCCCGGACAGGGCTCTATGGCTACACCTTC
V: TRBV6-5
size: .
D: TRBD1
J: TRBJ1-2

CDR3: CASSITGWDNEKLFF
DNA: TGTGCCAGTAGTATAACAGGGTGGGATAATGAAAAACTGTTTTTT
V: TRBV19
size: .
D: .
J: TRBJ1-4